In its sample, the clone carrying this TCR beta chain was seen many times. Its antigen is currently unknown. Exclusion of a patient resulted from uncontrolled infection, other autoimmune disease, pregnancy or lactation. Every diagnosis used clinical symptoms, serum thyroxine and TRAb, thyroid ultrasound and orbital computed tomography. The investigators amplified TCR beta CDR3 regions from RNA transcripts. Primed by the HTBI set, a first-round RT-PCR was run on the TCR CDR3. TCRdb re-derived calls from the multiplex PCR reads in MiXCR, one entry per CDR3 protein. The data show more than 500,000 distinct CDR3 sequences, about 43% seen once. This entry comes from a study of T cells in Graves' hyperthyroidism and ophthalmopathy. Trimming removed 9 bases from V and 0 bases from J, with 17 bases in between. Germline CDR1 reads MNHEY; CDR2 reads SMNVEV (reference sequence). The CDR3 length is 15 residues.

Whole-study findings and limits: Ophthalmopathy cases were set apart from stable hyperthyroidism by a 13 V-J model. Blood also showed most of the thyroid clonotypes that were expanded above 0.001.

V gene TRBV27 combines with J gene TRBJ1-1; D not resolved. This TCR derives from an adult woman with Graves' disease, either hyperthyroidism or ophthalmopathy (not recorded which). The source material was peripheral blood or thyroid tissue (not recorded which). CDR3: CASYDAQAMNTEAFF. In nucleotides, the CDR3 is TGTGCCAGTTATGATGCGCAGGCCATGAACACTGAAGCTTTCTTT.